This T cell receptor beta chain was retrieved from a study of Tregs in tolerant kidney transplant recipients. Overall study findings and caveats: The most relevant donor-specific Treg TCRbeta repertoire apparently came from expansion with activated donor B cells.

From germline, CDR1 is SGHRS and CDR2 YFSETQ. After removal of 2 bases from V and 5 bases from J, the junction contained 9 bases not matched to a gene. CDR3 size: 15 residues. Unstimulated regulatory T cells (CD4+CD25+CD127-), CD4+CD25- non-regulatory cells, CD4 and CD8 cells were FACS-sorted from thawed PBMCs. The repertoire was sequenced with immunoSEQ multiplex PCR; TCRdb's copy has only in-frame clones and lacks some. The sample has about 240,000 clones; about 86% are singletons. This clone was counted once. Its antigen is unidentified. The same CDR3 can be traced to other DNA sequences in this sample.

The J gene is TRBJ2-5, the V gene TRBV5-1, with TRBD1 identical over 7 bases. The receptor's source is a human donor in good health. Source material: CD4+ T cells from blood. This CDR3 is CASSFGTVPRETQYF. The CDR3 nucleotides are TGCGCCAGCAGCTTTGGGACAGTCCCGCGGGAGACCCAGTACTTC.